This T cell receptor (beta chain) appears in the sequencing data of a study of blood T cell repertoires in COVID-19. Study overall: Material from acute and convalescent COVID-19 was sourced from the United States, Italy and Spain. T cells, B-cell-depleted T cells, or PBMCs supplied cDNA or gDNA.

Germline CDR1 reads SGHVS; CDR2 reads FQNEAQ. V was pared by 4 bases and J by 0 bases, with 13 bases between. There are 16 residues in the CDR3. Source study methods: Estimated nucleated cell counts came from reference gene primer amplification. Clones were read by immunoSEQ multiplex PCR, and TCRdb kept only the in-frame ones, dropping some. For V, J and clone size, that table is used; D and trimming come from the DNA. The table records roughly 570,000 clones, roughly nine tenths of them present only once. The Seattle patients, enrolled during active infection, were followed longitudinally. Sequenced material: peripheral blood. The clonotype comes from a woman between 50 and 59 years old with COVID-19, enrolled during active disease. V is TRBV7-8 and J is TRBJ1-5; a possible D gene is TRBD1 (6 bases). The CDR3: CASSSRGGLSNQPQHF. The CDR3 bases are TGTGCCAGCAGCTCGAGGGGGGGGCTTAGCAATCAGCCCCAGCATTTT.